This T cell receptor (beta chain) was sequenced for a study of CXCR3-negative and CXCR3-positive naive CD8 T cells. Study-level background: The TRB read total, approximately 130 million, broke down to about 1.5 +/- 0.3 million reads per library.

CDR3 length: 17 amino acids. Germline V lookup: CDR1 SGHAT, CDR2 FQNNGV. Findings and limits, study-wide: When CXCR3-positive naive cells were set against CXCR3-negative naive cells, the former had more hydrophobic TRB CDR3s.

Libraries were UMI-labeled 5' RACE TRB cDNA. Reanalyzing the 5' RACE reads, TCRdb keeps one entry per CDR3 protein, without DNA. The sample holds fewer than 140,000 distinct CDR3 sequences. Regarding this clonotype: Its antigen remains unidentified.

The chain links TRBV11-2 to TRBJ2-1; the D call of TRBD1 rests on TCRdb alone, since no DNA is present to check it. This receptor was identified in a human donor in good health. Some clones in this sample may be carry-over from other donors' samples. The specimen was naive CXCR3+ CD8+ T cells from blood. Specified subset: CD45RO-CCR7+CD27+CD95- naive CD8+ T cells expressing CXCR3 (TNR3+). CDR3 loop: CASSLDMGQGAANEQFF.